These 6 T cell receptor beta chains share one sample of origin, sequenced in a study of blood T cell repertoires in COVID-19. Clones were read by immunoSEQ multiplex PCR, and TCRdb kept only the in-frame ones, dropping some. The sample carries 70,000 to 95,000 clones, about 83% recorded once. The sequencing input was peripheral blood. Receptors originate from a human donor in a cohort sampled during active COVID-19.

This clone was seen only a few times. V gene TRBV5-6 combines with J gene TRBJ2-5, with a weak D call TRBD2 (5 bases). This CDR3 comprises 17 residues. CDR1 is SGHDT and CDR2 is YYEEEE in the germline V gene. Trimming took 2 bases from V and 1 from J, leaving 18 bases between them. The DNA for the CDR3 is TGTGCCAGCAGCTTTTTCAGTCTGGCGGGCCTCCAAGAGACCCAGTACTTC. Its protein is CASSFFSLAGLQETQYF.

This clone showed up just once. The V call is TRBV7-2, the J call TRBJ2-2; D is uncertain. Between the trimmed V and J ends, which lost 8 bases and 1 base, there was a span of 11 bases. CDR3 length: 14 residues. Germline V gene sequence: CDR1 SGHTA, CDR2 FQGNSA. CDR3 sequence reads: CASEAARNTGELFF. DNA of the CDR3: TGTGCCAGCGAGGCAGCGAGGAACACCGGGGAGCTGTTTTTT.

The V and J genes are TRBV25-1 and TRBJ1-4, with D perhaps TRBD1 (6 bases). The CDR3 is 15 residues long. Germline lookup yields CDR1 MGHDK and CDR2 SYGVNS. V was trimmed by 5 bases and J by 5 bases, leaving 15 bases between them. The CDR3 reads CASSKTGPRNEKLFF. CDR3 DNA: TGTGCCAGCAGTAAAACAGGGCCTAGAAATGAAAAACTGTTTTTT.

The V and J genes are TRBV5-5 and TRBJ2-2; maybe TRBD1 (6 bases). V was cut by 3 bases and J by 4 bases, with 16 bases left in between. The CDR3 runs to 16 residues. Per the germline V gene, CDR1 is SGHKS and CDR2 is YYEKEE (reference sequence). As DNA, the CDR3 is TGTGCCAGCAGCTATCCAGGGGAGTGGGTCACCGGGGAGCTGTTTTTT. Translated: CASSYPGEWVTGELFF.

The rearrangement uses TRBV5-6 and TRBJ2-7, with 7 bases fitting TRBD1. The CDR3 is 13 amino acids. Looked up from germline, CDR1 is SGHDT and CDR2 is YYEEEE. V lost 5 bases to trimming and J lost 5 bases; unmatched junction nucleotides: 7. The CDR3 region is CASSLTGPDEQYF. For the CDR3, the DNA is TGTGCCAGCAGTTTGACAGGGCCGGACGAGCAGTACTTC.

CDR3 loop: CASSLRGIEAFF. The CDR3 DNA is TGTGCCAGCAGTCTGAGGGGGATTGAAGCTTTCTTT. V and J are TRBV6-5 and TRBJ1-1, with a tentative D call TRBD1 (6 bases). The V gene lost 5 bases and the J gene lost 7 bases, with 11 bases spanning the gap. Germline V lookup: CDR1 MNHEY, CDR2 SVGAGI. This CDR3 is 12 amino acids long.